The clone carrying this T cell receptor beta chain occurred many times. What it binds is unknown. This entry comes from a study of T cell repertoires in cytomegalovirus infection. In the study overall: Used in the study were CMV epitopes, some recently identified and HLA-C-restricted, others well-studied and HLA-B-restricted. It was the public TCR beta signatures that indicated both CMV infection and matching HLA type.

V was cut by 5 bases and J by 2 bases, with 12 bases left in between. CDR3 size: 14 residues. CDR1 SGHVS and CDR2 FQNEAQ come from the germline V gene. General observations from the study: The ex vivo response showed dominance by HLA-C-restricted CMV-specific TCR beta clonotypes. Using cumulative public TCR beta family frequency, the authors identified those who carried CMV together with the relevant HLA.

TCRdb ran MiXCR on the reads and lists one entry per CDR3 protein. Counted here are 110,000 or so distinct CDR3 sequences, about 30% occurring once; the ten biggest clones make up about 81%. The chain couples TRBV7-8 to TRBJ2-5, with D perhaps TRBD1 (6 bases). This TCR derives from a human donor in good health (CMV status not recorded). Some clones in this sample may be carry-over from other donors' samples. The source material was CD8+ T cells from cultured PBMCs, sampled from culture after CMV antigen stimulation. Here the CDR3 DNA reads TGTGCCAGCAGCAAGGGACACCAGCAAGAGACCCAGTACTTC. Its protein product is CASSKGHQQETQYF.